This TCR beta chain was found in a study of CD8+ T cells in alopecia areata. At the level of the study: Treated patients were scored for severity by percent of scalp affected. Study results and limitations: Whether baseline CD8+ expansion is linked to response remains uncertain, given a single nonresponder. Compared with mice, patients displayed less clear TCR sharing, possibly for HLA-related reasons.

Treatment indicated: oral pan-JAK inhibitor, 5-10 mg twice daily. This clone showed up just once. Its antigen is unknown. Extracted from the samples, RNA was reverse transcribed into cDNA to serve as the sequencing template. Clones were read by immunoSEQ multiplex PCR, and TCRdb kept only the in-frame ones, dropping some. This sample has 160,000 or so clones, with 58% found just once. Trimming stripped 2 bases from V and 5 bases from J, with 10 bases between. There are 13 residues in the CDR3. The germline CDR1 and CDR2 sequences are SGHRS and YFSETQ. This clonotype was obtained from a human donor with alopecia areata. This sample comprised CD4+ T cells sorted from blood, obtained at approximately week 60, from a patient treated with tofacitinib. The chain joins TRBV5-1 to TRBJ1-1; D is unclear. Here the CDR3 reads CASSFFSGTEAFF. The CDR3 nucleotides are TGCGCCAGCAGCTTTTTCAGCGGGACTGAAGCTTTCTTT.